This TCR beta chain appears in the sequencing data of a study of T-cell memory formation after mild COVID-19. In the study overall: Each donor largely had its own TCR clusters. Study-wide points: Mostly located in CM and EM were contracting CD4+ clones, with contracting CD8+ clones located in EMRA.

The CDR3 sequence is 15 residues long. V was clipped by 6 bases and J by 0 bases, with 12 bases between them. Germline CDR1 and CDR2: DFQATT and SNEGSKA (reference sequence). TCRdb recomputed calls from the 5' RACE reads with MiXCR, one row per CDR3 protein. The data hold 130,000 to 150,000 distinct CDR3 sequences, with 6% to 7% observed a single time. As to this clonotype: The antigen is not known.

The sequenced material came from PBMCs or a T cell subset sorted from them (not recorded which). The chain carries TRBV20-1 and TRBJ1-6; D is unresolved. The source is an adult woman who had mild COVID-19 (a few samples of this study predate the infection). Cell type and time point are not known. Here the CDR3 reads CSAPPQGSYNSPLHF. CDR3 in DNA: TGCAGTGCCCCCCCCCAAGGCTCCTATAATTCACCCCTCCACTTT.